These 24 T cell receptor beta chains were sequenced from one sample in a study of blood T cell repertoires in COVID-19. The data were produced by immunoSEQ multiplex PCR, yet TCRdb's version contains in-frame clones alone and is incomplete. Of approximately 250,000 clones in the sample, 86% were seen once. Sequencing input: peripheral blood. These receptors were collected from a woman aged 55-69 years who had recovered from COVID-19.

The chain carries TRBV28 and TRBJ1-2, with D uncertain. V was clipped by 2 bases and J by 8 bases, with 12 bases between them. The V gene's germline CDR1 is MDHEN and CDR2 SYDVKM. The CDR3 consists of 13 residues. The CDR3 nucleotides read TGTGCCAGCAGTTTACCCATGTCAGTCGGCTACACCTTC. Amino acids: CASSLPMSVGYTF.

This chain uses TRBV10-1 with TRBJ1-2; D not certain. Trimming removed 6 bases at V and 1 base at J, with 9 bases between. This CDR3 comprises 13 residues. Germline V gives CDR1 WNHNN, CDR2 SYGVQD (reference sequence). The CDR3: CASSANLNYGYTF. The CDR3, as DNA: TGCGCCAGCAGCGCTAATCTTAACTATGGCTACACCTTC.

The rearrangement uses TRBV24-1 and TRBJ2-2; 7 nucleotides match TRBD1. V lost 3 bases and J lost 5; bases outside the gene matches: 8. The germline gives CDR1 KGHDR, CDR2 SFDVKD. The CDR3 is 16 amino acids. The CDR3 spells CATSDPDRVKTGELFF. In DNA, the CDR3 is TGTGCCACCAGTGATCCCGACAGGGTAAAGACCGGGGAGCTGTTTTTT.

This chain links TRBV9 with TRBJ2-7; D possibly corresponds to TRBD1 (6 bases). The V gene lost 0 bases and the J gene lost 3 bases, with 22 bases spanning the gap. Germline V gene lookup returns CDR1 SGDLS and CDR2 YYNGEE. The length of the CDR3 is 18 residues. CDR3: CASSVGPLTRDTYYEQYF. Written as DNA, the CDR3 is TGTGCCAGCAGCGTAGGGCCCCTTACCCGGGACACCTACTACGAGCAGTACTTC. Looking up the rest from reference TRBV9 and TRBJ2-7 gives the full variable domain: DSGVTQTPKHLITATGQRVTLRCSPRSGDLSVYWYQQSLDQGLQFLIQYYNGEERAKGNILERFSAQQFPDLHSELNLSSLELGDSALYFCASSVGPLTRDTYYEQYFGPGTRLTVT.

The chain recombines TRBV11-1 with TRBJ1-4; D is unclear. The germline V and J ends were trimmed by 5 bases and 7 bases, with 17 bases remaining between them. CDR3 length: 15 amino acids. Germline V gene data show CDR1 as SGHAT and CDR2 as FQDESV (reference sequence). The CDR3 here is CASSEGEAGREKLFF. The CDR3 nucleotides read TGTGCCAGCAGCGAAGGCGAGGCGGGTCGTGAAAAACTGTTTTTT.

The chain couples TRBV5-6 to TRBJ1-6; 8 bases fit TRBD1. Germline trimming cut 1 base from V and 6 bases from J; bases unmatched to any gene: 12. CDR3 length equals 18 residues. Germline V gene data show CDR1 as SGHDT and CDR2 as YYEEEE. In nucleotides, the CDR3 is TGTGCCAGCAGCTTGCTTCGATCGGACAGGGTGGTTAATTCACCCCTCCACTTT. Its protein product is CASSLLRSDRVVNSPLHF.

The chain couples TRBV5-1 to TRBJ2-1; TRBD1 matches at 8 bases. The CDR3 is made up of 14 amino acids. The trim removed 2 bases at V and 8 bases at J, leaving 6 bases unmatched. Germline CDR1 SGHRS, CDR2 YFSETQ. The CDR3, as DNA: TGCGCCAGCAGCTTAAGACAGGGGACGGATGAGCAGTTCTTC. It is translated as CASSLRQGTDEQFF. The variable domain in full, with the rest retrieved from reference TRBV5-1 and TRBJ2-1, is KAGVTQTPRYLIKTRGQQVTLSCSPISGHRSVSWYQQTPGQGLQFLFEYFSETQRNKGNFPGRFSGRQFSNSRSEMNVSTLELGDSALYLCASSLRQGTDEQFFGPGTRLTVL.

The chain is built from TRBV3-1 (or the pseudogene TRBV3-2) and TRBJ2-3; 7 bases align to TRBD2. The germline V gene encodes CDR1 LGHDT and CDR2 YNNKEL (reference sequence). After removal of 4 bases from V and 3 bases from J, the junction contained 7 bases not matched to a gene. This CDR3 is built from 15 residues. Here the CDR3 DNA reads TGTGCCAGCAGCCCGGGGGAGGGCGTAACAGATACGCAGTATTTT. Amino acids: CASSPGEGVTDTQYF.

This clone has only one observation. The genes are TRBV6-5 and TRBJ1-2; 7 nucleotides agree with TRBD1. With V trimmed by 7 bases and J by 0 bases, 8 bases remained unmatched. The length of the CDR3 is 15 residues. Looked up from germline, CDR1 is MNHEY and CDR2 is SVGAGI. CDR3 in DNA: TGTGCCAGCAAACCACAGGGGCCGACTAACTATGGCTACACCTTC. Protein product: CASKPQGPTNYGYTF.

The rearrangement joins TRBV13 to TRBJ1-5; D gene ambiguous. CDR1 is PRHDT and CDR2 is FYEKMQ in the germline V gene (reference sequence). The CDR3 sequence is 12 residues long. Trimming took off 3 bases at V and 6 bases at J, with 6 bases between the two ends. The DNA of the CDR3 is TGTGCCAGCAGCTTCAAATCTCAGCCCCAGCATTTT. It encodes CASSFKSQPQHF.

The genes are TRBV7-2 and TRBJ2-2, with TRBD1 identical over 7 bases. The CDR3 consists of 16 residues. Germline CDR1 reads SGHTA; CDR2 reads FQGNSA. Unmatched junction bases numbered 8, after V lost 5 bases and J lost 2 bases. The CDR3 is CASSPRSGGNTGELFF. CDR3 coding DNA: TGTGCCAGCAGCCCCCGGTCAGGGGGAAACACCGGGGAGCTGTTTTTT.

The V gene is TRBV9, the J gene TRBJ2-5; D unresolved. This CDR3 has 13 residues. V lost 1 base, J lost 1 base, and 5 bases lay in between. Germline CDR1 is SGDLS and CDR2 is YYNGEE. The CDR3 nucleotides are TGTGCCAGCAGCGTATCCCGCCAAGAGACCCAGTACTTC. It codes for CASSVSRQETQYF.

The J gene is TRBJ1-5, the V gene TRBV19, with D perhaps TRBD1 (5 bases). Trimming pared 7 bases from V and 3 bases from J, leaving 13 bases between. In germline, CDR1 is LNHDA, CDR2 SQIVND (reference sequence). The CDR3 covers 14 residues. CDR3 sequence reads: CASNPGLFNQPQHF. The CDR3, as DNA: TGTGCCAGTAATCCGGGACTATTCAATCAGCCCCAGCATTTT.

The chain combines TRBV28 with TRBJ2-4; D perhaps matches TRBD1 (5 bases). Germline V gene lookup returns CDR1 MDHEN and CDR2 SYDVKM. Trimming removed 6 bases at V and 3 bases at J, with 12 bases between. The CDR3 totals 14 residues. CDR3 region: CASSSTVRKNIQYF. The CDR3 nucleotides are TGTGCCAGCAGCTCGACAGTGCGCAAAAACATTCAGTACTTC.

The chain recombines TRBV6-2 or TRBV6-3 with TRBJ1-6; D may be TRBD1 (5 bases). Per the germline V gene, CDR1 is MNHEY and CDR2 is SVGEGT. Deletions cut 6 bases from V and 0 bases from J, with 21 bases between. This CDR3 region has 19 residues. The CDR3 protein is CASSPGISGVSSYNSPLHF. The CDR3 DNA is TGTGCCAGCAGCCCGGGGATCTCGGGGGTATCCTCCTATAATTCACCCCTCCACTTT.

The gene calls are TRBV5-6 and TRBJ1-5; a weak D match, TRBD1 (6 bases). CDR3 size: 15 residues. Per the germline V gene, CDR1 is SGHDT and CDR2 is YYEEEE. With 2 bases removed from V and 7 bases from J, the gap between germline ends came to 16 bases. CDR3 residues: CASSFGSGVRQPQHF. The CDR3 DNA sequence: TGTGCCAGCAGCTTTGGCTCAGGGGTCCGCCAGCCCCAGCATTTT.

The chain combines TRBV5-4 with TRBJ2-2; 7 positions agree with TRBD1. This CDR3 comprises 17 residues. Germline V gene lookup returns CDR1 SGHNT and CDR2 YYREEE (reference sequence). V was pared by 1 base and J by 4 bases, with 10 bases of the junction left unmatched. The CDR3 DNA follows: TGTGCCAGCAGCTTGCTGGGGCGACAGGGACCCACCGGGGAGCTGTTTTTT. Protein product: CASSLLGRQGPTGELFF. The complete variable domain, with remaining parts taken from reference TRBV5-4 and TRBJ2-2, reads ETGVTQSPTHLIKTRGQQVTLRCSSQSGHNTVSWYQQALGQGPQFIFQYYREEENGRGNFPPRFSGLQFPNYSSELNVNALELDDSALYLCASSLLGRQGPTGELFFGEGSRLTVL.

This chain connects TRBV7-3 to TRBJ2-1; D is possibly TRBD1 (6 bases). Germline loops: CDR1 SGHTA, CDR2 FQGTGA. V gave up 3 bases and J gave up 8 bases, with 11 bases separating them. The CDR3 length is 13 residues. The CDR3 nucleotides read TGTGCCAGCAGCTTGGCAGGGGTCGATGAGCAGTTCTTC. Encoded protein: CASSLAGVDEQFF.

CDR3 in DNA: TGTGCCAGCAGCTACGAAGGGGCGCGCGAGCAGTACTTC. Translating it yields CASSYEGAREQYF. The chain joins TRBV5-5 to TRBJ2-7; possibly TRBD1 for D (5 bases). The CDR3 has 13 amino acids. Trimming took 3 bases from V and 6 from J, leaving 13 bases between them. Germline loops: CDR1 SGHKS, CDR2 YYEKEE (reference sequence).

The chain employs TRBV7-9 and TRBJ2-2; 13 bases map to TRBD2. The CDR3 is 16 amino acids. V gave up 4 bases and J gave up 5 bases; unmatched junction bases: 4. Germline V gene sequence: CDR1 SEHNR, CDR2 FQNEAQ (reference sequence). The CDR3 DNA reads TGTGCCAGCAGCTCAGGACTAGCGGGGGCAACCGGGGAGCTGTTTTTT. Its protein is CASSSGLAGATGELFF.

This chain links TRBV6-5 with TRBJ2-1; maybe TRBD1 (6 bases). V lost 2 bases to trimming and J lost 4 bases, with 15 bases between them. Germline CDR1 MNHEY, CDR2 SVGAGI. The CDR3 is made up of 16 amino acids. DNA of the CDR3: TGTGCCAGCAGTTACCTAGGACAGAGTCATTACAATGAGCAGTTCTTC. Protein: CASSYLGQSHYNEQFF.

The J gene is TRBJ2-5, the V gene TRBV11-2, with 7 bases fitting TRBD2. Germline V gene sequence: CDR1 SGHAT, CDR2 FQNNGV. V lost 5 bases, J lost 4 bases, and 13 bases stayed unmatched. The CDR3 contains 16 residues. CDR3 DNA: TGTGCCAGCAGCCCACAGCGGGGTCGGTCGCGAGAGACCCAGTACTTC. This sequence encodes CASSPQRGRSRETQYF.

The chain recombines TRBV6-5 with TRBJ1-5; possibly TRBD1 for D (6 bases). Trimming took 4 bases from V and 5 from J, leaving 9 bases between them. Germline-derived CDR1 and CDR2 are MNHEY and SVGAGI. CDR3 length equals 13 residues. CDR3 residues: CASSFTGYQPQHF. The CDR3 DNA sequence: TGTGCCAGCAGTTTTACAGGGTATCAGCCCCAGCATTTT.

The chain's CDR3 is CASDRGVGNTIYF. Here the CDR3 DNA reads TGTGCCAGCGACAGGGGAGTTGGAAACACCATATATTTT. The chain employs TRBV28 and TRBJ1-3; 8 bases are a match to TRBD1. J was trimmed by 3 bases and V by 8 bases; bases with no gene match: 3. The germline CDR1 and CDR2 sequences are MDHEN and SYDVKM. The CDR3 extends over 13 amino acids. The full variable domain, its missing parts supplied by reference TRBV28 and TRBJ1-3, is DVKVTQSSRYLVKRTGEKVFLECVQDMDHENMFWYRQDPGLGLRLIYFSYDVKMKEKGDIPEGYSVSREKKERFSLILESASTNQTSMYLCASDRGVGNTIYFGEGSWLTVV.